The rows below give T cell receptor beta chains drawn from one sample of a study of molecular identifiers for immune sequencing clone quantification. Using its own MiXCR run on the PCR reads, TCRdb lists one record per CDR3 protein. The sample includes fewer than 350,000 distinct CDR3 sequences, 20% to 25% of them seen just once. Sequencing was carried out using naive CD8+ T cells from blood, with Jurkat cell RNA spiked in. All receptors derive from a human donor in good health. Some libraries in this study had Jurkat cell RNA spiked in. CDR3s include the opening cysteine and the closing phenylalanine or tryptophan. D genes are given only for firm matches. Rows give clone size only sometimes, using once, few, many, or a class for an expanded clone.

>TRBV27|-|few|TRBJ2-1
TGTGCCAGCAGTTTAGCCTGGGCCACGATACTATCCTACAATGAGCAGTTCTTC
CASSLAWATILSYNEQFF
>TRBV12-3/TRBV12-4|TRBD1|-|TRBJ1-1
TGTGCCAGCAGAACCTTTACGGGACAGGGGGTTGTTGTCACTGAAACTTTCTTT
CASRTFTGQGVVVTETFF
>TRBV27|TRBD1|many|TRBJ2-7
TGTGCCAGCAGCAACTCCGGGACAGACCAGGCGCACTTC
CASSNSGTDQAHF
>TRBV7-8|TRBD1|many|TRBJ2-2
TGTGCCAGCAGTCCGGAGTTGGACAGGGGAATTTTGGGGGAGCTGTTTTTT
CASSPELDRGILGELFF
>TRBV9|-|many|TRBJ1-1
TGTGCCAGCAGCGTAGAGGGTCTTGAAGCTTTCTTT
CASSVEGLEAFF
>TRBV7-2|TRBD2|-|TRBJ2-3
TGTGCCAGCAGCAAGAAGCGGGGGGCCGTCGGTGTCTCGACGCGGTATTTT
CASSKKRGAVGVSTRYF
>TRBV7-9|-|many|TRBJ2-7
TGTGCCAGCAGCTTAGCTGTCGGGGAGGAGAGCGGCGAGCAGTACTTC
CASSLAVGEESGEQYF
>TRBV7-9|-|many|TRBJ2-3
TGTGCCAGCAGCTACCTACCCAAAAGCACAGATACGCAGTATTTT
CASSYLPKSTDTQYF
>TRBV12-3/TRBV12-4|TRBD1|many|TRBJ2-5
TGTGCCAGCAGTTCTCGGACAGGGGGTTTAGAGACCCAGTACTTC
CASSSRTGGLETQYF
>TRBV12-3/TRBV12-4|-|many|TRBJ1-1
TGTGCCAGCAGTTTTGGGCAGGTTCAAGCTTTCTTT
CASSFGQVQAFF
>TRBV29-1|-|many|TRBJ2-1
TGCAGCGTTGGAGGGACACTGAGGAATGAGCAGTTCTTC
CSVGGTLRNEQFF
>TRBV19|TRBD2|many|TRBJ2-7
TGTGCCAGTAGTCATACCAATGCGGGGGTGCAGTACTTC
CASSHTNAGVQYF
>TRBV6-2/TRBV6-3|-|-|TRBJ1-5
TGTGCCAGCAGTTACGATTCTGGGCCCCTGGCCGAGCATTTT
CASSYDSGPLAEHF
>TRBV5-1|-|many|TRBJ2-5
TGCGCCAGCACCCAGAGACTGGGAGAGACCCAGTACTTC
CASTQRLGETQYF
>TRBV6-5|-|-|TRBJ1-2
TGTGCCAGCAGTTCTCCGGATCTTTATGGCTACACCTTC
CASSSPDLYGYTF
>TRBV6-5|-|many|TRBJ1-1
TGTGCCAGCAGTTACTCAGCGGAGAACACTGAAGCTTTCTTT
CASSYSAENTEAFF
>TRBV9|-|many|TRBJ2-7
TGTGCCAGCAGCTTGTCAGGGGTCGAGCAGTACTTC
CASSLSGVEQYF
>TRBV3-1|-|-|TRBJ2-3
TGTGCCAGCAGCCCGATAACCGAGGGAGATACGCAGTATTTT
CASSPITEGDTQYF
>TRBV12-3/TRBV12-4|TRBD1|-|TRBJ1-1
TGTGCCAGCAGTTTAGGGGGACAGGTGGACGAAGCTTCCTTT
CASSLGGQVDEASF
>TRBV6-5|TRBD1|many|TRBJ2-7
TGTGCCAGCGGTGGACAGGGAACCTACGAGCAGTACTTC
CASGGQGTYEQYF
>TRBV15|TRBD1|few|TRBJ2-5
TGTGCCACCAGCAGAGATGAGAGGACAGGGACGATTGGAGAGACCCAGTACTTC
CATSRDERTGTIGETQYF
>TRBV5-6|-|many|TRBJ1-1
TGTGCCAGCACCGCGCCCAGCGCCAACACTGAAGCTTTCTTT
CASTAPSANTEAFF
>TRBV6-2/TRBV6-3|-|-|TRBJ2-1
TGTGCCGGCAGTATACATAGCGGATACAATGAGCAGTTCTTC
CAGSIHSGYNEQFF
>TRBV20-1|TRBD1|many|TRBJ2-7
TGCAGTGCTAGAGCTAGGACAGGGTTTATCGAGCAGTACTTC
CSARARTGFIEQYF
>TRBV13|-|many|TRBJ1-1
TGTGCCAGCAGCCCCCGTGTAGATTTTGAGAACACTGAAGCTTTCTTT
CASSPRVDFENTEAFF
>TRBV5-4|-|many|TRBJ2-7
TGTGCCAGCAGTGAGGCCCCTGGGGAGCAGTACTTC
CASSEAPGEQYF
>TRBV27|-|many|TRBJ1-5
TGTGCCAGCAGTCCGTCAACAGGTCAGCCCCAGCATTTT
CASSPSTGQPQHF
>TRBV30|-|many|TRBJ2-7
TGTGCCTGGGCAAGGGACACTTCCTACGAGCAGTACTTC
CAWARDTSYEQYF
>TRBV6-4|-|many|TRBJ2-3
TGTGCCACAACCCTCAGGGGCCGCACAGATACGCAGTATTTT
CATTLRGRTDTQYF
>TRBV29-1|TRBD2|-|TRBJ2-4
TGCAGCGTTGAAGGTCTAGCGGCCGAAAACATTCAGTACTTC
CSVEGLAAENIQYF
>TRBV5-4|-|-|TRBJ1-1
TGCGCCAGCAGCCCCACAGGGACTGAAGCTCTCTTT
CASSPTGTEALF
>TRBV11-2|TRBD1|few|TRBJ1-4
TGTGCCAGCACCACGGACAGGGAGACTGAAAAACTGTTTTTT
CASTTDRETEKLFF
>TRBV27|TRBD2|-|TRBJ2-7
TGTGCCAGCAGTTCGACGACTAGCGGGGGGGCCTACGAGCAGTACTTC
CASSSTTSGGAYEQYF
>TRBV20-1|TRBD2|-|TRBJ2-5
TGCAGTGCTATCGGGGGGCAAGAGACCCAGTACTTC
CSAIGGQETQYF
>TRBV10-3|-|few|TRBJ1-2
TGTGCCATCAGTGAGTTACAGCTATATGGCTACACCTTC
CAISELQLYGYTF
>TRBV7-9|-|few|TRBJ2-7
TGTGCCACCGGCGGGCTCTCCTACGAGCAGTACTTC
CATGGLSYEQYF
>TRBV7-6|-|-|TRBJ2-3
TGTGCCAGCAAGGGAAGTATCAGCACAGACACGCAGTGTTTT
CASKGSISTDTQCF
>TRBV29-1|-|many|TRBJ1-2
TGCAGCGTGGACCCTAGACAGGCTATGATGGGCTACACCTTC
CSVDPRQAMMGYTF
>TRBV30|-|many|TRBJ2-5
TGTGCCTGGAGTGGTAGGGGTTTTCGGCAAGAGACCCAGTACTTC
CAWSGRGFRQETQYF
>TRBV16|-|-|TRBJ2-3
TGTGCCAGCAGCCAATTTGTGTCTACAGATACGCAGTATTTT
CASSQFVSTDTQYF
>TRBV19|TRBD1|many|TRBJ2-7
TGTGCCAGTAGTCCAGGACAGGGGGCCCACTACGAGCAGTACTTC
CASSPGQGAHYEQYF
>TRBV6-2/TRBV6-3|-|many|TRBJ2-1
TGTGCCAGCAGTTATTTGGGGGCGAGGGTTGAGCAGTTCTTC
CASSYLGARVEQFF
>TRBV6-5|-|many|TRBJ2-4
TGTGCCAGCAGTTACTCTAGGGGGGTAACCGCCAAAAACATTCAGTACTTC
CASSYSRGVTAKNIQYF
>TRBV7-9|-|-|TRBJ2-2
TGTGCCAGCAGCTTAGGACTAGGAAGCGAGGAGCTGTTTTTT
CASSLGLGSEELFF
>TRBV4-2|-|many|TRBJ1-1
TGTGCCAGCAGCCAAGACCGGCTCGGAGGACAGCTGAACACTGAAGCTTTCTTT
CASSQDRLGGQLNTEAFF
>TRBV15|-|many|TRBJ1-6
TGTGCCACCAGCAGAGAAGATAATTCACCCCTCCACTTT
CATSREDNSPLHF
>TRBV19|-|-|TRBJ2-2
TGTGCCAGTAGTGAGGGCCTCCGGGAGATCACAGGAACGGGCACCGGGGAGCTGTTTTTT
CASSEGLREITGTGTGELFF
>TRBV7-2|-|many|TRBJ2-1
TGTGCCAGCAGCTTAGTCTTCTCCTCCTACAATGAGCAGTTCTTC
CASSLVFSSYNEQFF
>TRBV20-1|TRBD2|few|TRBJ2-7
TGCAGTGCTGCGGGGGGGAGCTCCTACGAGCAGTACTTC
CSAAGGSSYEQYF
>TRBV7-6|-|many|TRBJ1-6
TGTGCCAGCAGCTTAGATTCACCCCTCCACTTT
CASSLDSPLHF